This T cell receptor beta chain stems from a study of T cells after yellow fever vaccination. For the study at large: Fractions of limited cellularity were prepared by means of SMART-Seq v4 Ultra Low Input.

This clonotype turned up a few times. CDR1 is SGHNT, CDR2 YENEEA, per germline. Trimming shortened V by 1 base and J by 12 bases, and 14 bases separated the two germline ends. This CDR3 contains 13 residues. TCRdb recomputed calls from the 5' RACE reads with MiXCR, one row per CDR3 protein. This table holds around 340,000 distinct CDR3 sequences, 8.7% found once. Sequencing used PBMCs, obtained on the day of the first yellow fever vaccination. The receptor's source is a man aged 18 to 29 who received the YFV17D yellow fever vaccine. The V gene is TRBV11-3, the J gene TRBJ2-3; D remains ambiguous. The CDR3 DNA reads TGTGCCAGCAGCTTAGGATATGGTCGGGTCCAGTATTTT. Translating gives CASSLGYGRVQYF.